The 10 T cell receptor beta chains presented below share a single source sample, sequenced in a study of cytomegalovirus exposure and HLA in healthy donors. Repertoires were generated with immunoSEQ multiplex PCR, while TCRdb's copy carries only in-frame clones and drops some. The sample has about 110,000 clones; about nine tenths are singletons. The sequenced material came from PBMCs. The source of these receptors is a woman in her late teens or twenties in good health and CMV-seronegative.

J is TRBJ2-7 and V is TRBV28; TRBD2 matches 8 bases. This CDR3 spans 15 amino acids. Germline V gives CDR1 MDHEN, CDR2 SYDVKM. V shed 5 bases, J shed 0 bases, and the junction held 6 bases outside the gene matches. The CDR3 coding sequence is TGTGCCAGCAGTCCCCCGGGGGGGAGCTCCTACGAGCAGTACTTC. Translating gives CASSPPGGSSYEQYF. Looking up the rest from reference TRBV28 and TRBJ2-7 gives the full variable domain: DVKVTQSSRYLVKRTGEKVFLECVQDMDHENMFWYRQDPGLGLRLIYFSYDVKMKEKGDIPEGYSVSREKKERFSLILESASTNQTSMYLCASSPPGGSSYEQYFGPGTRLTVT.

The J gene is TRBJ1-2, the V gene TRBV19; D gene unclear. The CDR3 has 13 residues. V lost 7 bases and J 1 base, leaving 10 bases between the germline ends. Germline CDR1 is LNHDA and CDR2 is SQIVND (reference sequence). Here the CDR3 reads CASTPSRNYGYTF. The DNA of the CDR3 is TGTGCCAGTACCCCGTCCCGTAACTATGGCTACACCTTC.

The V and J genes are TRBV28 and TRBJ1-4, with TRBD1 matching 7 bases. This CDR3 region has 16 residues. The V gene end was trimmed by 4 bases and the J gene end by 9 bases; junction bases not matched to a gene: 14. Germline values: CDR1 MDHEN, CDR2 SYDVKM. Here the CDR3 DNA reads TGTGCCAGCAGTTCAAACAACGGACAGGTCTACAAAAAACTGTTTTTT. Residues: CASSSNNGQVYKKLFF.

This rearrangement joins TRBV7-9 to TRBJ2-1, with 7 positions matching TRBD1. The CDR3 is 16 amino acids. Germline CDR1 is SEHNR and CDR2 is FQNEAQ (reference sequence). Losses at the gene ends were 3 bases for V and 5 bases for J; bases not matched to a gene: 10. The DNA of the CDR3 is TGTGCCAGCAGCTTGGCCTACAGGGGAAGTCACAATGAGCAGTTCTTC. Translated, it gives CASSLAYRGSHNEQFF.

The CDR3 coding sequence is TGTGCCAGCAGGGAGACAGATTACTCTGGAAACACCATATATTTT. As protein: CASRETDYSGNTIYF. J is TRBJ1-3 and V is TRBV9; maybe TRBD1 (5 bases). The V gene lost 5 bases and the J gene lost 0 bases, with 12 bases spanning the gap. This CDR3 has 15 residues. CDR1 and CDR2 (germline): SGDLS, YYNGEE. The variable domain in full, completed from reference TRBV9 and TRBJ1-3, reads DSGVTQTPKHLITATGQRVTLRCSPRSGDLSVYWYQQSLDQGLQFLIQYYNGEERAKGNILERFSAQQFPDLHSELNLSSLELGDSALYFCASRETDYSGNTIYFGEGSWLTVV.

The genes are TRBV7-6 and TRBJ1-5; TRBD1 agrees at 9 bases. V lost 4 bases, J lost 7 bases, and 2 bases stayed unmatched. This CDR3 is built from 13 residues. Germline CDR1 and CDR2: SGHVS and FNYEAQ. CDR3 bases: TGTGCCAGCAGCTCCGGACAGGGGCAGCCCCAGCATTTT. Its translation is CASSSGQGQPQHF.

This clone was found a few times. V and J are TRBV4-3 and TRBJ2-7, with 11 positions matching TRBD2. Trimming at V came to 0 bases and at J to 5 bases, leaving 3 bases not matched to a gene. This CDR3 comprises 15 residues. Germline CDR1 and CDR2: LGHNA and YSLEER. The CDR3 DNA is TGCGCCAGCAGCCAAGATACTAGCGGGAGCGACGAGCAGTACTTC. It codes for CASSQDTSGSDEQYF.

This sequence joins TRBV5-6 and TRBJ1-4, with 7 bases identical to TRBD1. Germline V lookup: CDR1 SGHDT, CDR2 YYEEEE. V was pared by 3 bases and J by 11 bases, with 10 bases of the junction left unmatched. The CDR3 length is 14 residues. CDR3 in amino acids: CASSSRGGTDKLFF. The CDR3 nucleotides read TGTGCCAGCAGCTCGAGAGGGGGGACAGATAAACTGTTTTTT.

V and J are TRBV4-3 and TRBJ1-2, with D possibly being TRBD1 (6 bases). This CDR3 has 14 residues. V was pared by 0 bases and J by 5 bases, with 10 bases between. In germline, CDR1 is LGHNA, CDR2 YSLEER. Here the CDR3 DNA reads TGCGCCAGCAGCCAAGAAGGGGGTCGTTATGGCTACACCTTC. Translating gives CASSQEGGRYGYTF.

The chain carries TRBV7-9 and TRBJ2-1, with D tentatively TRBD2 (5 bases). The V gene's germline CDR1 is SEHNR and CDR2 FQNEAQ (reference sequence). CDR3 length: 15 amino acids. Trimming shortened V by 4 bases and J by 0 bases, and 10 bases separated the two germline ends. The CDR3 DNA sequence: TGTGCCAGCAGCTCACACCTAGCCTCCTACAATGAGCAGTTCTTC. It yields the protein CASSSHLASYNEQFF.